Listed here are 7 T cell receptor beta chains from one sample, sequenced in a study of blood T cell repertoires in COVID-19. Profiled with immunoSEQ multiplex PCR; TCRdb holds only in-frame clones, not every one. Of 65,000 or so clones in the sample, around 90% were seen once. Material for sequencing was peripheral blood. These receptors originate from a man between 60 and 70 years old with acute or convalescent COVID-19.

This sequence joins TRBV6-5 and TRBJ2-1; TRBD2 might be the D (6 bases). V gave up 6 bases and J gave up 4 bases, with 13 bases separating them. Germline V CDR1 and CDR2: MNHEY, SVGAGI. CDR3 size: 14 residues. The CDR3 region is CASRRDGGYNEQFF. DNA for the CDR3: TGTGCCAGCAGACGTGACGGGGGTTACAATGAGCAGTTCTTC.

The V call is TRBV2, the J call TRBJ1-2; TRBD1 matches 8 bases. After removal of 6 bases from V and 3 bases from J, the junction contained 3 bases not matched to a gene. The CDR3 covers 13 residues. Germline loops: CDR1 SNHLY, CDR2 FYNNEI. CDR3 coding DNA: TGTGCCAGCAGGCCGACAGGGGACTATGGCTACACCTTC. Translating gives CASRPTGDYGYTF. Variable domain in full (rest from reference TRBV2 and TRBJ1-2): EPEVTQTPSHQVTQMGQEVILRCVPISNHLYFYWYRQILGQKVEFLVSFYNNEISEKSEIFDDQFSVERPDGSNFTLKIRSTKLEDSAMYFCASRPTGDYGYTFGSGTRLTVV.

The V and J genes are TRBV12-5 and TRBJ1-1; unclear D gene. The CDR3 has 12 amino acids. Germline-derived CDR1 and CDR2 are LGHNT and FRNRAP. The V and J ends lost 3 bases and 2 bases respectively, with 4 bases between them. The CDR3 region is CASGFSNTEAFF. CDR3 nucleotide sequence: TGTGCTAGTGGTTTTAGCAACACTGAAGCTTTCTTT.

J is TRBJ2-7 and V is TRBV5-1, with D unresolved. V lost 0 bases, J lost 6 bases, and 10 bases lay in between. Germline CDR1 and CDR2: SGHRS and YFSETQ. The CDR3 consists of 13 residues. CDR3 coding DNA: TGCGCCAGCAGCTTGGGATCACCCAGCGAGCAGTACTTC. It yields the protein CASSLGSPSEQYF.

This clone occurred once. The chain links TRBV2 to TRBJ2-1; TRBD1 matches at 9 bases. V lost 3 bases, J lost 5 bases, and 8 bases stayed unmatched. The CDR3 totals 16 residues. The germline gives CDR1 SNHLY, CDR2 FYNNEI. CDR3 in DNA: TGTGCCAGCAGTGATCCATTGGACAGGGGCGACAATGAGCAGTTCTTC. It codes for CASSDPLDRGDNEQFF.

The V gene is TRBV10-3, the J gene TRBJ2-2; TRBD1 matches 9 bases. Germline CDR1 ENHRY, CDR2 SYGVKD. This CDR3 region has 13 residues. The trim removed 10 bases at V and 7 bases at J, leaving 7 bases unmatched. CDR3 in amino acids: CATWTGVIGELFF. Written as DNA, the CDR3 is TGTGCCACCTGGACAGGGGTGATCGGGGAGCTGTTTTTT.

The V gene is TRBV19, the J gene TRBJ1-5; 9 bases fit TRBD1. V gave up 2 bases and J gave up 7 bases; unmatched junction bases: 9. CDR3 length: 16 residues. CDR1 is LNHDA, CDR2 SQIVND, per germline (reference sequence). CDR3 bases: TGTGCCAGTAGTATAAGATTGGGACAGGGTGCGCAGCCCCAGCATTTT. It is translated as CASSIRLGQGAQPQHF.